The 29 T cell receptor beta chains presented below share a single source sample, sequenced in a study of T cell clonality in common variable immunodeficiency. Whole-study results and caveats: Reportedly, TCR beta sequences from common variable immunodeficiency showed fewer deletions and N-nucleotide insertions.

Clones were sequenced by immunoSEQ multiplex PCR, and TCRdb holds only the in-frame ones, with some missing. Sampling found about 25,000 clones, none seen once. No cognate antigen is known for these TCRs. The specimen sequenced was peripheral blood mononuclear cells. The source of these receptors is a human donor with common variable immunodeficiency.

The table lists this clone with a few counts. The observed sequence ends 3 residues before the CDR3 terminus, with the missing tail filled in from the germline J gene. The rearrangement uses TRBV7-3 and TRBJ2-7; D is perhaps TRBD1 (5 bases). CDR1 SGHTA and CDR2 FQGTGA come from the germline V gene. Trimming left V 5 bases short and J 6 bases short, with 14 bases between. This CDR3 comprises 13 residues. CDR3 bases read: TGTGCCAGCAGCCCGGACATAATGGGCGAG. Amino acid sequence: CASSPDIMGE. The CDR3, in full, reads CASSPDIMGEQYF. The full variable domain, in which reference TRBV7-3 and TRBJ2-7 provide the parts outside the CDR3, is GAGVSQTPSNKVTEKGKYVELRCDPISGHTALYWYRQSLGQGPEFLIYFQGTGAADDSGLPNDRFFAVRPEGSVSTLKIQRTERGDSAVYLCASSPDIMGEQYFGPGTRLTVT.

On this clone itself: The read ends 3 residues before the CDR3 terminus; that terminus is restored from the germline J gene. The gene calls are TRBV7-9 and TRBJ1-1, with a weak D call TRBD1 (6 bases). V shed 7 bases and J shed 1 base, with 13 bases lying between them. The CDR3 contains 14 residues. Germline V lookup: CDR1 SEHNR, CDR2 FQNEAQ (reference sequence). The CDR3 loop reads CASTHRVKNTEAFF. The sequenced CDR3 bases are TGTGCCAGCACCCACAGGGTCAAGAACACTGAA.

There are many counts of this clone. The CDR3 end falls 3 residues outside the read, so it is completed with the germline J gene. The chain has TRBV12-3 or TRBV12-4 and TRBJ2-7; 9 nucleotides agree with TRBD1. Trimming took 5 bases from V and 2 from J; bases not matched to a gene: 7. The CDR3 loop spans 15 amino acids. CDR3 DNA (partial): TGTGCCAGCAGTCGAGAGGGACAGGGTCCCTACGAG. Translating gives CASSREGQGPYE. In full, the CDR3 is CASSREGQGPYEQYF.

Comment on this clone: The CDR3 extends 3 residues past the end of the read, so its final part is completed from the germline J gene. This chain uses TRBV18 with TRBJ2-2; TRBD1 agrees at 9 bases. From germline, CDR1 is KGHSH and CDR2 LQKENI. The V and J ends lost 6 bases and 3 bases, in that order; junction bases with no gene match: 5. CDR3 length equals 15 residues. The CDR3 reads CASSRDREYTGELFF. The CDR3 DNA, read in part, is TGTGCCAGCTCCCGGGACAGGGAATACACCGGGGAG.

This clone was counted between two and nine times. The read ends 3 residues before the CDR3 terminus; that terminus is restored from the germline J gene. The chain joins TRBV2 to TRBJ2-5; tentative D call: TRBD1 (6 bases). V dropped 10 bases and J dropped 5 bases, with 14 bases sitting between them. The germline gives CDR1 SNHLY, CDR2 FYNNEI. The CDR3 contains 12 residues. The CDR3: CATHRDLETQYF. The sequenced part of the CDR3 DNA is TGTGCCACCCACAGGGATTTGGAGACC. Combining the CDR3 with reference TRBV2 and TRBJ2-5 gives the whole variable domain EPEVTQTPSHQVTQMGQEVILRCVPISNHLYFYWYRQILGQKVEFLVSFYNNEISEKSEIFDDQFSVERPDGSNFTLKIRSTKLEDSAMYFCATHRDLETQYFGPGTRLLVL.

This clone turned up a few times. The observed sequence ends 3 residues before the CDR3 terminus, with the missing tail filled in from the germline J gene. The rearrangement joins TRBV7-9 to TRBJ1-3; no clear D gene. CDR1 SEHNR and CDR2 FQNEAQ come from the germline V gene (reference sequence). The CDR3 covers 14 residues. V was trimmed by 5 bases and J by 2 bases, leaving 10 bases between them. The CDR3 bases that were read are TGTGCCAGCAGCCAACGCGGGACTGGAAACACC. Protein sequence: CASSQRGTGNT. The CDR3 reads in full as CASSQRGTGNTIYF.

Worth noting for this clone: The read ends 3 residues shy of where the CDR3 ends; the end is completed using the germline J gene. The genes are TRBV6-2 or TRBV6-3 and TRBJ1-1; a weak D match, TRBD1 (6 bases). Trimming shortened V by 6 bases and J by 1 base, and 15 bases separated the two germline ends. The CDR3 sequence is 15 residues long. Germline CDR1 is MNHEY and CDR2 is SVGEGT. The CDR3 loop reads CASRWEDRTNTEAFF. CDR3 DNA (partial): TGTGCCAGCAGATGGGAGGACAGAACGAACACTGAA.

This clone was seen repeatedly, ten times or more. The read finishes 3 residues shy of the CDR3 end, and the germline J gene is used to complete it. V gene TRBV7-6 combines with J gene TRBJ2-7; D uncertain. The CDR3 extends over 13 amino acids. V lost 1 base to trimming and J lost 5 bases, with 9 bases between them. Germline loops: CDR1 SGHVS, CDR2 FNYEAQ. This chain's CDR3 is CASSLGRLNEQYF. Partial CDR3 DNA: TGTGCCAGCAGCTTAGGGCGGTTAAACGAG.

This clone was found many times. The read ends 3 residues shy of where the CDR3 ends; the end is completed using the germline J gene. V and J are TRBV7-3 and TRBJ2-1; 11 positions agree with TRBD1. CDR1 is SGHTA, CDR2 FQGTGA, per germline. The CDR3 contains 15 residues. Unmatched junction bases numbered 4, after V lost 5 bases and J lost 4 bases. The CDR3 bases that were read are TGTGCCAGCAGCCCGGACAGGGGGCTGTACAATGAG. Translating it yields CASSPDRGLYNE. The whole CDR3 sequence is CASSPDRGLYNEQFF.

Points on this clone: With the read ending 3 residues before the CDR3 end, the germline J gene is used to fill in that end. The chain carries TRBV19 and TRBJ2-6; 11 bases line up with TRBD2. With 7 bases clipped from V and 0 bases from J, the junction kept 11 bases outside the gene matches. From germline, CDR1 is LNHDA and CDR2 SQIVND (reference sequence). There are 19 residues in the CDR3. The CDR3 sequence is CASNLRGLAVTSGANVLTF. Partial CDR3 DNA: TGTGCCAGTAACCTCAGGGGACTAGCGGTCACCTCTGGGGCCAACGTC.

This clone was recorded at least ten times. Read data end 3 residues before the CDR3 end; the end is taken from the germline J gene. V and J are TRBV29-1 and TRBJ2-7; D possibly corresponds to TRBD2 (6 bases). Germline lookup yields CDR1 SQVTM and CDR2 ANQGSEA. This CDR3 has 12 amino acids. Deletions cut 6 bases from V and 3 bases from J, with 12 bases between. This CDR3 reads CSVRDWDYEQYF. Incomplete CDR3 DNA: TGCAGCGTCCGGGACTGGGACTACGAG.

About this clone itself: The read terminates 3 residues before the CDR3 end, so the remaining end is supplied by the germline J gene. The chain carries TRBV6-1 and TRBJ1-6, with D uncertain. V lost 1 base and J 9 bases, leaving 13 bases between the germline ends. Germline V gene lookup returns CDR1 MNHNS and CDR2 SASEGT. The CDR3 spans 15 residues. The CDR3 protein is CASSEVSGQSSPLHF. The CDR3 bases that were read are TGTGCCAGCAGTGAAGTGTCAGGCCAAAGTTCACCC.

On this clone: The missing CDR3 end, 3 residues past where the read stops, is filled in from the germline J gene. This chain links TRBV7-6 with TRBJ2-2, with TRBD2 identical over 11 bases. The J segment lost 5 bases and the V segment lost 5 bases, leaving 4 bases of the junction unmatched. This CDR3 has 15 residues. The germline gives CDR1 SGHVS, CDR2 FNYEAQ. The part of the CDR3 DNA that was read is TGTGCCAGCAGCCCCGGACTAGCGGGTACCGGGGAG. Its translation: CASSPGLAGTGE. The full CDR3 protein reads CASSPGLAGTGELFF. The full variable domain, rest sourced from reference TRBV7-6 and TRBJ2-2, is GAGVSQSPRYKVTKRGQDVALRCDPISGHVSLYWYRQALGQGPEFLTYFNYEAQQDKSGLPNDRFSAERPEGSISTLTIQRTEQRDSAMYRCASSPGLAGTGELFFGEGSRLTVL.

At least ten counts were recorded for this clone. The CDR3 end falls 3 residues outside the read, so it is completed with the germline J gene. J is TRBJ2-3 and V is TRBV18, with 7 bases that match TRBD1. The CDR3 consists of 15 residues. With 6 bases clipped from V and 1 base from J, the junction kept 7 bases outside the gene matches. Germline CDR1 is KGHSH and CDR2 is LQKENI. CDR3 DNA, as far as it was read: TGTGCCAGCTCGCCCGGACAGGCCGGCACAGATACG. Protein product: CASSPGQAGTDT. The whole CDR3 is CASSPGQAGTDTQYF.

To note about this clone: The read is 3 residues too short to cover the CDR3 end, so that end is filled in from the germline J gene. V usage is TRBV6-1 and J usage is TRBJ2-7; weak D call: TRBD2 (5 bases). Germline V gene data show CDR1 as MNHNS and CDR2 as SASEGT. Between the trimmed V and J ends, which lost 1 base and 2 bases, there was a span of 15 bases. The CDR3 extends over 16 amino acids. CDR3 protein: CASSEVWPSSTYEQYF. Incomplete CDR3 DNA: TGTGCCAGCAGTGAAGTGTGGCCTAGCAGTACCTACGAG.

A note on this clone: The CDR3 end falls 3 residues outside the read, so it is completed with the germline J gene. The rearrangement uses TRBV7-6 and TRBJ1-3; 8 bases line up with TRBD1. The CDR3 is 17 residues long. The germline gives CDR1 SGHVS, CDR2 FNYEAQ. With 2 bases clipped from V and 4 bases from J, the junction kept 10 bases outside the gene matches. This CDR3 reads CASSLQGVRQGGNTIYF. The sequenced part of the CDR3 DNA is TGTGCCAGCAGCTTACAGGGCGTCAGACAGGGGGGAAACACC.

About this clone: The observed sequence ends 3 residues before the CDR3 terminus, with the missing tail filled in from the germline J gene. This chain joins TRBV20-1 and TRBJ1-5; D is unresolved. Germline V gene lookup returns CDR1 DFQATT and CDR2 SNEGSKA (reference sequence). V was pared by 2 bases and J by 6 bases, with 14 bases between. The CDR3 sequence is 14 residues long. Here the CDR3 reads CSARIVAGAQPQHF. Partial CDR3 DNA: TGCAGTGCTAGAATCGTGGCAGGTGCTCAGCCC.

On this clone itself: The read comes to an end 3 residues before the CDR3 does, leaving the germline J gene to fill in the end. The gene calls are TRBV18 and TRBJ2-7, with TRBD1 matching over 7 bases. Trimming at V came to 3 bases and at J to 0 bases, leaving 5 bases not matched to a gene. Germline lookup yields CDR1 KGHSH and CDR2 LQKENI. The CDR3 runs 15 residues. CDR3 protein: CASSPGTATSYEQYF. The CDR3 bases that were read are TGTGCCAGCTCACCCGGGACAGCGACCTCCTACGAG.

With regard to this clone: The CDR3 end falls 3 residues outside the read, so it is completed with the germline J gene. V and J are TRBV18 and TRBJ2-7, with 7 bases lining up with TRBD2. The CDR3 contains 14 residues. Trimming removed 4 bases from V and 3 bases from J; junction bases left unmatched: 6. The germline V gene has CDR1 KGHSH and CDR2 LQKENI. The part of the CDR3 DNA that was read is TGTGCCAGCTCACAAGGACTAGGAAACTACGAG. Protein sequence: CASSQGLGNYE. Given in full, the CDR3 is CASSQGLGNYEQYF.

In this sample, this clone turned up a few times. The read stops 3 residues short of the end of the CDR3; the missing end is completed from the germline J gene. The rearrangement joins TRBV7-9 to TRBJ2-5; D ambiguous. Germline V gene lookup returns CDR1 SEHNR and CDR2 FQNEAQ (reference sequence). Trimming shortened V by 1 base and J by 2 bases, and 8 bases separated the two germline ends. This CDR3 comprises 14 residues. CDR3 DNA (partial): TGTGCCAGCAGCTTAGTATCTGTACAAGAGACC. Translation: CASSLVSVQET. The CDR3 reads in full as CASSLVSVQETQYF.

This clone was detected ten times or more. CDR3 sequence: CASSLDDRGNGYTF. CDR3 DNA (partial): TGCGCCAGCAGCTTGGACGACAGGGGTAATGGC. This sequence joins TRBV5-1 and TRBJ1-2; the match to TRBD1 covers 8 bases. The CDR3 is cut off 3 residues early in the read; its end comes from the germline J gene. Looked up from germline, CDR1 is SGHRS and CDR2 is YFSETQ. This CDR3 contains 14 residues. With 0 bases clipped from V and 6 bases from J, the junction kept 4 bases outside the gene matches.

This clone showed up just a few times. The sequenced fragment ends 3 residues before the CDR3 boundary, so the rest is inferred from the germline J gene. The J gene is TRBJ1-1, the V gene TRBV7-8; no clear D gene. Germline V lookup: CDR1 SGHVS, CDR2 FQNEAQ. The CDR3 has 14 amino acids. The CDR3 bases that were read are TGTGCCAGCAGCTTAGTAGTCCGACAAACCGAA. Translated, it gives CASSLVVRQTE. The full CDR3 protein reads CASSLVVRQTEAFF.

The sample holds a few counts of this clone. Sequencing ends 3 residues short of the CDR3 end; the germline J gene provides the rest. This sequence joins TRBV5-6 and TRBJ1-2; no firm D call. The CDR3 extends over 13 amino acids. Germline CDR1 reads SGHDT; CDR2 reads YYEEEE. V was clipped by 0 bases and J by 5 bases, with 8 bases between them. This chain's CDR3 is CASSLATAYGYTF. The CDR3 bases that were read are TGTGCCAGCAGCTTGGCCACTGCATATGGC.

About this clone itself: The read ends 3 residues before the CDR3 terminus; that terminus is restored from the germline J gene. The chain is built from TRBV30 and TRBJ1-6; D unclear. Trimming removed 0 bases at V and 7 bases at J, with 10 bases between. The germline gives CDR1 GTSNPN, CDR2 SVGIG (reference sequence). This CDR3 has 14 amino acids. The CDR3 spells CAWSVDFGNSPLHF. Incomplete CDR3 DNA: TGTGCCTGGAGTGTAGATTTCGGGAATTCACCC.

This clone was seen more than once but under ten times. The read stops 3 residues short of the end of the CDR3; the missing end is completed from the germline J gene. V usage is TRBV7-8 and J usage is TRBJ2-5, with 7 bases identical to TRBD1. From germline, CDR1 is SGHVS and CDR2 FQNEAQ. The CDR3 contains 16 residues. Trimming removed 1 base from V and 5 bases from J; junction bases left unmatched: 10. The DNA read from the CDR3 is TGTGCCAGCAGCTTAGACAGGGGAGCCTTCTTTGAGACC. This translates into CASSLDRGAFFET. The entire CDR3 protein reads CASSLDRGAFFETQYF.

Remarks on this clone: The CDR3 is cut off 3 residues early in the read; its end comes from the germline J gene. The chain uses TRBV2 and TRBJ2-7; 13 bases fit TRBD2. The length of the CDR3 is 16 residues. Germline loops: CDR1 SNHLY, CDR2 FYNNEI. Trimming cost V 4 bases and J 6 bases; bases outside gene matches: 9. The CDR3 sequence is CASSVGTSGIPLEQYF. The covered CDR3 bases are TGTGCCAGCAGTGTAGGGACTAGCGGGATTCCCCTCGAG. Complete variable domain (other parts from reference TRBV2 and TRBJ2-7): EPEVTQTPSHQVTQMGQEVILRCVPISNHLYFYWYRQILGQKVEFLVSFYNNEISEKSEIFDDQFSVERPDGSNFTLKIRSTKLEDSAMYFCASSVGTSGIPLEQYFGPGTRLTVT.

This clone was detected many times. Partial CDR3 DNA: TGCGCCAGCAGCCAAGTTGGCCTAGCGGGAGGGTACGAG. This translates into CASSQVGLAGGYE. The CDR3, in full, reads CASSQVGLAGGYEQYF. This chain connects TRBV4-1 to TRBJ2-7; 12 bases are a match to TRBD2. The missing CDR3 end, 3 residues past where the read stops, is filled in from the germline J gene. The CDR3 sequence is 16 residues long. Per germline, CDR1 MGHRA and CDR2 YSYEKL. Trimming removed 1 base from V and 4 bases from J; junction bases left unmatched: 5.

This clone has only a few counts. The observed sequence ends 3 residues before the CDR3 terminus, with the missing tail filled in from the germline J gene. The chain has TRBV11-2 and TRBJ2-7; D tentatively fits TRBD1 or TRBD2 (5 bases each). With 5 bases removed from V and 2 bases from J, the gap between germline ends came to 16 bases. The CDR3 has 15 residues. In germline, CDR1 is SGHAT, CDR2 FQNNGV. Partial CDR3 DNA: TGTGCCAGCAGCGACAGAAGTACGGGAACCTACGAG. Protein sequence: CASSDRSTGTYE. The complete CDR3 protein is CASSDRSTGTYEQYF.

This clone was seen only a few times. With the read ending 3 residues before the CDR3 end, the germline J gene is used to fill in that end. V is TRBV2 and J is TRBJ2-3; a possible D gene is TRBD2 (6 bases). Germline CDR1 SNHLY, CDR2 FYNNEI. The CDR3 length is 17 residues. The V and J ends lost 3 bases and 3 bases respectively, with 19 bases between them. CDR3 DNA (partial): TGTGCCAGCAGTGATCGGGCGTATGCGGGGTTGACAGATACG. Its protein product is CASSDRAYAGLTDT. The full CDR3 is CASSDRAYAGLTDTQYF.